A selection of T cell receptor beta chains follows, all from one sample in a study of T cell repertoires in cytomegalovirus infection. Their antigens remain unidentified. TCRdb re-analysed the reads in MiXCR, keeping a single row per CDR3 protein. The data hold approximately 50,000 distinct CDR3 sequences, with 15% to 20% observed a single time. This material consisted of CD8+ T cells from cultured PBMCs, taken from culture after CMV antigen stimulation. The receptors were sampled from a human donor in good health (CMV status not recorded). Some clones in this sample may be carry-over from other donors' samples. Each CDR3 is given with its conserved first and last residue. D genes are given only for firm matches.

J: TRBJ1-5
D: NA
V: TRBV7-2
length: 15
CDR3: CASSLEEWGNQPQHF

J: TRBJ2-7
D: TRBD1
V: TRBV2
length: 12
CDR3: CASSGLTGGAYF

J: TRBJ1-5
D: NA
V: TRBV7-9
length: 14
CDR3: CASSSGYSNQPQHF

J: TRBJ2-3
D: NA
V: TRBV13
length: 14
CDR3: CASSPGERTDTQYF

J: TRBJ1-2
D: TRBD1
V: TRBV6-1
length: 15
CDR3: CASSDYQTGGYGYTF

J: TRBJ1-2
D: NA
V: TRBV4-1
length: 13
CDR3: CASSQDRGYGYTF

J: TRBJ2-1
D: NA
V: TRBV20-1
length: 14
CDR3: CSATVARAYNEQFF

J: TRBJ2-3
D: NA
V: TRBV9
length: 15
CDR3: CANSAQGSPTDTQYF

J: TRBJ1-2
D: TRBD1
V: TRBV6-2/TRBV6-3
length: 16
CDR3: CASSYDLWTGDYGYTF

J: TRBJ2-1
D: NA
V: TRBV27
length: 15
CDR3: CASSLSDFEDNEQFF

J: TRBJ1-2
D: TRBD1
V: TRBV27
length: 16
CDR3: CASSLSPGGGNYGYTF

J: TRBJ1-1
D: TRBD1
V: TRBV4-3
length: 15
CDR3: CASSTDRDRVTEAFF

J: TRBJ2-1
D: NA
V: TRBV7-9
length: 13
CDR3: CASSLVYSDEQFF

J: TRBJ1-1
D: TRBD1
V: TRBV6-5
length: 14
CDR3: CASRTTGGFTEAFF

J: TRBJ1-1
D: NA
V: TRBV27
length: 14
CDR3: CASSVSSRRTEAFF

J: TRBJ2-7
D: NA
V: TRBV27
length: 14
CDR3: CASSSQAVAYEQYF

J: TRBJ1-2
D: NA
V: TRBV7-2
length: 14
CDR3: CASSLVPGYDGYTF

J: TRBJ2-3
D: NA
V: TRBV27
length: 13
CDR3: CASKSGATDTQYF

J: TRBJ2-7
D: NA
V: TRBV12-3/TRBV12-4
length: 13
CDR3: CASSLVGPYEQYF

J: TRBJ2-4
D: TRBD2
V: TRBV12-3/TRBV12-4
length: 14
CDR3: CASSLERGPNIQYF

J: TRBJ2-2
D: NA
V: TRBV11-2
length: 17
CDR3: CASILTRRGSDTGELFF

J: TRBJ2-3
D: NA
V: TRBV11-2
length: 15
CDR3: CASSLNPGITDTQYF

J: TRBJ1-4
D: NA
V: TRBV27
length: 10
CDR3: CASMGEKLFF

J: TRBJ2-7
D: NA
V: TRBV5-5
length: 15
CDR3: CASSLDGRAVYEQYF

J: TRBJ1-5
D: NA
V: TRBV6-6
length: 17
CDR3: CASSPLGAQMTGEPQHF

J: TRBJ1-1
D: TRBD1
V: TRBV5-8
length: 17
CDR3: CASSGDRNRGLNTEAFF

J: TRBJ1-1
D: NA
V: TRBV6-1
length: 16
CDR3: CASSDPGILGNTEAFF

J: TRBJ2-3
D: NA
V: TRBV6-2/TRBV6-3
length: 17
CDR3: CASSPIIGQLLRDTQYF

J: TRBJ2-7
D: NA
V: TRBV6-2/TRBV6-3
length: 11
CDR3: CASQSVYEQYF

J: TRBJ2-3
D: TRBD1
V: TRBV7-9
length: 15
CDR3: CASVRTGSSTDTQYF

J: TRBJ1-1
D: NA
V: TRBV4-2
length: 15
CDR3: CASSQERGTSTEAFF

J: TRBJ1-1
D: NA
V: TRBV20-1
length: 15
CDR3: CSARDSRGGDTEAFF

J: TRBJ1-4
D: NA
V: TRBV7-2
length: 17
CDR3: CASSPRYRPSANEKLFF

J: TRBJ1-4
D: NA
V: TRBV12-3/TRBV12-4
length: 14
CDR3: CASSLGGRGEKLFF

J: TRBJ2-3
D: NA
V: TRBV7-9
length: 17
CDR3: CASGGDSPNRDTDTQYF

J: TRBJ1-2
D: NA
V: TRBV12-3/TRBV12-4
length: 15
CDR3: CASSGQTVWSYGYTF

J: TRBJ2-7
D: NA
V: TRBV29-1
length: 12
CDR3: CSVEVQSYEQYF

J: TRBJ2-3
D: TRBD2
V: TRBV6-2/TRBV6-3
length: 17
CDR3: CASSPTFLAGRTDTQYF

J: TRBJ2-1
D: NA
V: TRBV20-1
length: 12
CDR3: CSANREGHEQFF

J: TRBJ1-1
D: NA
V: TRBV6-2/TRBV6-3
length: 12
CDR3: CAILRGRTEAFF

J: TRBJ2-1
D: TRBD2
V: TRBV7-8
length: 13
CDR3: CASSFLAGYEQFF

J: TRBJ2-3
D: NA
V: TRBV6-5
length: 14
CDR3: CASSYSGPADTQYF

J: TRBJ2-3
D: TRBD2
V: TRBV20-1
length: 19
CDR3: CSASVTTSGGARLPDTQYF

J: TRBJ1-3
D: TRBD1
V: TRBV25-1
length: 14
CDR3: CASTNRGSGNTIYF

J: TRBJ1-5
D: TRBD1
V: TRBV6-2/TRBV6-3
length: 14
CDR3: CASSPTGERQPQHF

J: TRBJ2-7
D: NA
V: TRBV27
length: 16
CDR3: CASSSELGTVTYEQYF

J: TRBJ2-5
D: TRBD2
V: TRBV5-1
length: 15
CDR3: CASSYSGGAEETQYF